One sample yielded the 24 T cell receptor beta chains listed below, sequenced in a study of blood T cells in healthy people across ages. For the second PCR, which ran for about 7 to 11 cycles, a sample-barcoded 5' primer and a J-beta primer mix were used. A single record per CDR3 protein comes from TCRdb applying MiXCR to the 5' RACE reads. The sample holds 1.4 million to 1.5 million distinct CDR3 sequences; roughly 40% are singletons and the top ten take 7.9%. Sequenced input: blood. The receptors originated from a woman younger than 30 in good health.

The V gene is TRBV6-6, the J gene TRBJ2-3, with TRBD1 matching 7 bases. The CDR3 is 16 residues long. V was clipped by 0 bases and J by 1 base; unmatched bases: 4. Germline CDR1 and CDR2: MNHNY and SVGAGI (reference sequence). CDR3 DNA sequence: TGTGCCAGCAGTTACTCGACCACAGGGGGCACAGATACGCAGTATTTT. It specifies CASSYSTTGGTDTQYF.

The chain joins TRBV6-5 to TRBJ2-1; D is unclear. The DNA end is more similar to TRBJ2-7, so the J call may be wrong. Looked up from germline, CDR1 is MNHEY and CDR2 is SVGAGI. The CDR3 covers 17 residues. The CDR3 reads CASSYGSGSTSYNEQYF. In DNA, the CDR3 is TGTGCCAGCAGTTATGGTTCCGGGTCGACCTCCTACAATGAGCAGTACTTC.

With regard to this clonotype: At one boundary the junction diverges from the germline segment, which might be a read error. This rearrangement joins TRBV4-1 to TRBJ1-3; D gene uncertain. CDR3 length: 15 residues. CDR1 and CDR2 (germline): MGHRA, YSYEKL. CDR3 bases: TGCGCCAGCAGCCAAGATTCCAACTCTGGAAACACCTTATATTTT. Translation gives CASSQDSNSGNTLYF.

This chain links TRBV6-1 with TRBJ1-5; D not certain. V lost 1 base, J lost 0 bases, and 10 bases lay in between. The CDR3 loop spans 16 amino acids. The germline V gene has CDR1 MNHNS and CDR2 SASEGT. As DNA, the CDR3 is TGTGCCAGCAGTGAAGAAGAGAGATATAGCAATCAGCCCCAGCATTTT. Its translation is CASSEEERYSNQPQHF.

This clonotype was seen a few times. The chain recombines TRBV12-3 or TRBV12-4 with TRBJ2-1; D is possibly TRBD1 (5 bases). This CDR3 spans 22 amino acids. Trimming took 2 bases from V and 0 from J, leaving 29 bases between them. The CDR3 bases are TGTGCCAGCAGTTTAACCCCAGGGATACCAATTAAGGGAACGGTCTCCTACAATGAGCAGTTCTTC. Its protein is CASSLTPGIPIKGTVSYNEQFF.

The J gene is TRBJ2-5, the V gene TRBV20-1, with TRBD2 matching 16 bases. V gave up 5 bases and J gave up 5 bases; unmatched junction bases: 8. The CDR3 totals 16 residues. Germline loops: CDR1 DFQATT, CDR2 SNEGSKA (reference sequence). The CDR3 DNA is TGCAGTGCTTCCGGGACTAGCGGGAGGGAGGTGGAGACCCAGTACTTC. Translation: CSASGTSGREVETQYF.

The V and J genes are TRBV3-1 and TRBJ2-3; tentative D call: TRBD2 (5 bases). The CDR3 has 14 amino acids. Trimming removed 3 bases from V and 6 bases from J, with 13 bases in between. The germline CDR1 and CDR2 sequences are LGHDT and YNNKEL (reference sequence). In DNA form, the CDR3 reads TGTGCCAGCAGCCATATGGGGAGTGGGGATACGCAGTATTTT. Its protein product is CASSHMGSGDTQYF.

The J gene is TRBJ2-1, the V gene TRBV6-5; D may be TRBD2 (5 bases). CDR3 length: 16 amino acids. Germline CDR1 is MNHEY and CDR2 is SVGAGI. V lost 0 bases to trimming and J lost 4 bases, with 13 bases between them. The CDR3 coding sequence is TGTGCCAGCAGTTACTCGTCCGGGAACCCATACAATGAGCAGTTCTTC. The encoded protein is CASSYSSGNPYNEQFF.

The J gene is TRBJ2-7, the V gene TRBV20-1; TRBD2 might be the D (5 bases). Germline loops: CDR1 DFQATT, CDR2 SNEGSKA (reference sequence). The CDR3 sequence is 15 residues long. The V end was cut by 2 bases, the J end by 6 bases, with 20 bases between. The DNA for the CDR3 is TGCAGTGCTAGACCCCCGTTGAGGGAGTCGGGCGAGCAGTACTTC. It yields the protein CSARPPLRESGEQYF.

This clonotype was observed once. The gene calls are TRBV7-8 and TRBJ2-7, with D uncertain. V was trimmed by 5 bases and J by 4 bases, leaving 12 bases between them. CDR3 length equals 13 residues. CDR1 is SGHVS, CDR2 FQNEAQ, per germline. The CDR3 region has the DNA TGTGCCAGCAGCCGGACGGTTCTTTACGAGCAGTACTTC. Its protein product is CASSRTVLYEQYF.

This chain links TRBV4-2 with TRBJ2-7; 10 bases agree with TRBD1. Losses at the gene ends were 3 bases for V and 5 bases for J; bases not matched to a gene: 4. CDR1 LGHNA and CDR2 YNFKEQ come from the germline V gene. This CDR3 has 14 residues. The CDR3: CASSQRQGANEQYF. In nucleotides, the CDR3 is TGTGCCAGCAGCCAGAGACAGGGGGCGAACGAGCAGTACTTC.

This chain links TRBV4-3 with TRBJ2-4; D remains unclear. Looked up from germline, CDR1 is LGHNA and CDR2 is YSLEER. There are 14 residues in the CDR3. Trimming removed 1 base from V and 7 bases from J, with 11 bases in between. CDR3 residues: CASSQGPSGNIQYF. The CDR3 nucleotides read TGCGCCAGCAGCCAAGGCCCCTCTGGGAACATTCAGTACTTC.

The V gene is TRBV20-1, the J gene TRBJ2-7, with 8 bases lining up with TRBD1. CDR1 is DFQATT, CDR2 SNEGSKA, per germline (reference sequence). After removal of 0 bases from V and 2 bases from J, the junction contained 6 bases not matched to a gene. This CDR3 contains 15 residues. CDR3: CSARDSGTGTYEQYF. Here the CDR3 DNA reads TGCAGTGCTAGAGATTCCGGGACAGGCACCTACGAGCAGTACTTC.

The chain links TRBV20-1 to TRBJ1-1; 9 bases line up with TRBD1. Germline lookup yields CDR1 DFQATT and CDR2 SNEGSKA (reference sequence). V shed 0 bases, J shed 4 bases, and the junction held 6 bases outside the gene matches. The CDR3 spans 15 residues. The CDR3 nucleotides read TGCAGTGCTAGAGAGGGGACAGGGTGGCGCACTGAAGCTTTCTTT. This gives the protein CSAREGTGWRTEAFF.

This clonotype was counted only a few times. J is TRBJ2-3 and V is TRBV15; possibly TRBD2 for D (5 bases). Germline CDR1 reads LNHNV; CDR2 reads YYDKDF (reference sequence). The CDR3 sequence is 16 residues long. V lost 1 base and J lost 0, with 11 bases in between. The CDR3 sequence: CATSRGIAQSTDTQYF. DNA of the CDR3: TGTGCCACCAGCAGAGGCATAGCGCAAAGCACAGATACGCAGTATTTT.

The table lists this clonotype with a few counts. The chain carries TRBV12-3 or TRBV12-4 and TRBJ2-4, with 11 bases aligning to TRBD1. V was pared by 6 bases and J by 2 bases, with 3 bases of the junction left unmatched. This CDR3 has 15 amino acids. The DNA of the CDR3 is TGTGCCAGCAGGCGGACAGGGGGCCCCAAAAACATTCAGTACTTC. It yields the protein CASRRTGGPKNIQYF.

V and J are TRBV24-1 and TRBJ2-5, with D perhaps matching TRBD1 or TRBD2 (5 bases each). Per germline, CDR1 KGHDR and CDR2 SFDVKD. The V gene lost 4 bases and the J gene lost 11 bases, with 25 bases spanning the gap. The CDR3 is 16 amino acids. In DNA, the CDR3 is TGTGCCACCAGTGAACCCAGCGGCTCAGGACATAATAAGCAGTACTTC. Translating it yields CATSEPSGSGHNKQYF.

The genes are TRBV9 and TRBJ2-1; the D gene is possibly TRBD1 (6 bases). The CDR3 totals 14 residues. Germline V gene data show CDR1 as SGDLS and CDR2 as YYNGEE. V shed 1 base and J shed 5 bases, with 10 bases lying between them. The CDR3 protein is CASSVTDSHNEQFF. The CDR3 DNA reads TGTGCCAGCAGCGTAACGGACAGCCACAATGAGCAGTTCTTC. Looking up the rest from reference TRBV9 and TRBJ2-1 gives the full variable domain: DSGVTQTPKHLITATGQRVTLRCSPRSGDLSVYWYQQSLDQGLQFLIQYYNGEERAKGNILERFSAQQFPDLHSELNLSSLELGDSALYFCASSVTDSHNEQFFGPGTRLTVL.

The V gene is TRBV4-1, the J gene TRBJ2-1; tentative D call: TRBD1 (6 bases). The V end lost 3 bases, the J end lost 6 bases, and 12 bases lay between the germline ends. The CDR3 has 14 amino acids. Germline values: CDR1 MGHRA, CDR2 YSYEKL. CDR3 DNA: TGCGCCAGCAGCCATGATGCAGGGGTCAATGAGCAGTTCTTC. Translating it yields CASSHDAGVNEQFF.

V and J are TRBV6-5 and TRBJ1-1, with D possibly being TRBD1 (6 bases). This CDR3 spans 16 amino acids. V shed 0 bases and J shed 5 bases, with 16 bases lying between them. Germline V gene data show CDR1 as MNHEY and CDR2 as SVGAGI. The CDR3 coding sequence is TGTGCCAGCAGTTACTCTCTTGGGGGGCTGGTTACTGAAGCTTTCTTT. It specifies CASSYSLGGLVTEAFF.

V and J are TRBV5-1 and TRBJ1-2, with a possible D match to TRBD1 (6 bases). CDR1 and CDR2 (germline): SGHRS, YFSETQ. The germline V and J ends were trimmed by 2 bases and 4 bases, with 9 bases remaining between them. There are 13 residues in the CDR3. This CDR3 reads CASSFEGVYGYTF. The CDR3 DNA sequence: TGCGCCAGCAGCTTCGAGGGGGTCTATGGCTACACCTTC.

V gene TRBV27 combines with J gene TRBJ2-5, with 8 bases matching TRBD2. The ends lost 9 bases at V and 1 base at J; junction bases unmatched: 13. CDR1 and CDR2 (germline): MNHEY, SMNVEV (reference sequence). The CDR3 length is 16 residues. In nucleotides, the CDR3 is TGTGCCAGTGCTCGACTAGCGTCAAAAACCCAAGAGACCCAGTACTTC. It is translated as CASARLASKTQETQYF.

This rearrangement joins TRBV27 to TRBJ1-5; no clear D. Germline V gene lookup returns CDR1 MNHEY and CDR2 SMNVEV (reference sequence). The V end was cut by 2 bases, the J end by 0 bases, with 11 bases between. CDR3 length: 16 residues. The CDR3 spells CASSLGPGDSNQPQHF. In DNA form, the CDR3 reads TGTGCCAGCAGTTTAGGGCCCGGGGATAGCAATCAGCCCCAGCATTTT.

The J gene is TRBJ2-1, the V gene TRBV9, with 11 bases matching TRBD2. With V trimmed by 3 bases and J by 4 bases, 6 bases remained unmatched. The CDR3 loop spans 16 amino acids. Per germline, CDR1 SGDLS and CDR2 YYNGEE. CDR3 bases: TGTGCCAGCAGCGGACCCGGGACTAGCGGATACAATGAGCAGTTCTTC. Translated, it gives CASSGPGTSGYNEQFF.